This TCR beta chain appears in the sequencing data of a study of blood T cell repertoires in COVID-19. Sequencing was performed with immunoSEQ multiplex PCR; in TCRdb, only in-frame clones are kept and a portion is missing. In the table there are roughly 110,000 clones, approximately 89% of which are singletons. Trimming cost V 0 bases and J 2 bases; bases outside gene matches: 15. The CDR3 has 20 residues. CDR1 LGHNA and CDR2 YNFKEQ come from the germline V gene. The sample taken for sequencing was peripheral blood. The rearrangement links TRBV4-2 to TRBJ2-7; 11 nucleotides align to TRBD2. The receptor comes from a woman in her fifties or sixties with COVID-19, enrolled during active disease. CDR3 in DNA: TGTGCCAGCAGCCAAGATCTCACTAGCGGGGGAAACCAAATCCCCTACGAGCAGTACTTC. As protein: CASSQDLTSGGNQIPYEQYF.